The entry below describes one TCR beta chain. The antigen is undetermined. This sample is part of a study of CD8+CD57+ T cells in acquired aplastic anemia. Study in general: DNA recovered from sorted CD4+ and CD8+ cells had a mean of 3.2 ug.

Study results and limitations: Patients and controls had in common fewer than 30 CD8+ CDR3 sequences.

CDR3 size: 18 residues. Germline lookup yields CDR1 SGHRS and CDR2 YFSETQ. V was clipped by 4 bases and J by 2 bases; unmatched bases: 5. The use of genomic DNA as template underpinned the TCR beta VDJ and CDR3 profiling. TCRdb re-derived calls from the reads in MiXCR, one entry per CDR3 protein. The table includes about 220,000 distinct CDR3 sequences, almost 35% detected once. The chain employs TRBV5-1 and TRBJ2-2, with 16 bases identical to TRBD2. This clonotype was obtained from a human donor in good health, serving as a control. The sequencing sample was made of sorted CD4+, CD8+, or CD8+CD57+ T cells (not recorded which) from PBMCs. DNA for the CDR3: TGCGCCAGCAGCCCGGGACTAGCGGGAGGGAGAAACACCGGGGAGCTGTTTTTT. Amino acid sequence: CASSPGLAGGRNTGELFF.